This TCR beta chain stems from a study of cytomegalovirus exposure and HLA in healthy donors. Findings and limits, study-wide: In the analysis, some V segments, TRBV6-2 and TRBV6-3 included, were excluded as indistinguishable. It is likely that the observed cluster of highly shared sequence variants was a sequencing artifact. Analysis performed later showed TCR beta chains linked to HLA being more clonally expanded than equally common others.

Germline trimming cut 5 bases from V and 2 bases from J; bases unmatched to any gene: 7. The CDR3 is 16 amino acids. In germline, CDR1 is SGHTA, CDR2 FQGNSA. Unrecorded immune exposure was likely among donors, who were nominally healthy when sampled. With regard to this clone: Its antigen is undetermined.

The PCR ran on 60 Vbeta and 13 Jbeta primers. Some clones are missing from TCRdb's copy, which holds only in-frame ones; the method was immunoSEQ multiplex PCR. Of roughly 120,000 clones listed, over 65% were seen once; the top ten hold roughly 10%. V is TRBV7-2 and J is TRBJ1-5, with 9 bases that match TRBD1. Sequenced material: PBMCs. The sequence came from a woman aged 50 to 60 in good health and CMV-seropositive. CDR3 DNA sequence: TGTGCCAGCAGCGTAATGGACAGGGGTGGCAATCAGCCCCAGCATTTT. Translation: CASSVMDRGGNQPQHF.